This T cell receptor beta chain is from a study of response to subunit inactivated influenza vaccine. This clonotype was counted between two and nine times. TCRdb re-called the RT-PCR reads with MiXCR, one entry per CDR3 protein. The data show 500,000 to 550,000 distinct CDR3 sequences, roughly 23% seen once. These data also featured in a second study, about T cells expressing NK-cell markers. As reported in that work: Libraries used 5'RACE template switching adding universal primer site and UMIs. Researchers got TCR beta repertoires out of sorted CD3+CD56+NKG2C+, CD3+CD56+NKG2C- and CD3+CD56-NKG2C+ T cells. Sorting was restricted to alpha-beta TCR T cells by an anti-gamma-delta TCR antibody in several experiments.

The sequence was obtained from a man aged 50-60 years who received an inactivated influenza vaccine. The starting material was CD4+ T cells sorted from PBMCs, obtained approximately 13 days after vaccination.

The CDR3 bases are TGCGCCAGCAGCCACTCGGACAGGGACTATGGCTACACCTTC. It specifies CASSHSDRDYGYTF. The chain joins TRBV4-1 to TRBJ1-2; TRBD1 matches at 8 bases. Germline-derived CDR1 and CDR2 are MGHRA and YSYEKL. This CDR3 has 14 amino acids. The J segment lost 3 bases and the V segment lost 3 bases, leaving 3 bases of the junction unmatched.